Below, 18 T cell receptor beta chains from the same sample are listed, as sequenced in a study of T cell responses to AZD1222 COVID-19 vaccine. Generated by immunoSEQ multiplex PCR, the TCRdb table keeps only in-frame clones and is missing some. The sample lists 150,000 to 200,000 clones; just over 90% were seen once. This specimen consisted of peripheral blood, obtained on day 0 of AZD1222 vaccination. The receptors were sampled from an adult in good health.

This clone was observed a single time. The CDR3 spells CASSESLAGGPDTQYF. For the CDR3, the DNA is TGCGCCAGCAGTGAGTCACTAGCGGGGGGGCCGGATACGCAGTATTTT. The V and J genes are TRBV10-2 and TRBJ2-3; 13 bases are shared with TRBD2. The length of the CDR3 is 16 residues. Germline CDR1 reads WSHSY; CDR2 reads SAAADI. Germline trimming cut 0 bases from V and 6 bases from J; bases unmatched to any gene: 3.

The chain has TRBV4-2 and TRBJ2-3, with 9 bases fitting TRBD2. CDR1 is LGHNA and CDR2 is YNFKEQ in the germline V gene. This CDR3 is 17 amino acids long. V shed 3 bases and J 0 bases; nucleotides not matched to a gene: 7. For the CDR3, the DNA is TGTGCCAGCAGCCAGCGAGCGGGGGGCACTAGCACAGATACGCAGTATTTT. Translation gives CASSQRAGGTSTDTQYF.

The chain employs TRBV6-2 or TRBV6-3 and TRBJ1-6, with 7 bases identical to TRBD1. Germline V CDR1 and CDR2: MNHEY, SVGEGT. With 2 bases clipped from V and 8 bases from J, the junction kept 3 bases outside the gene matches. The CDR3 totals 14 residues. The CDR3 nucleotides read TGTGCCAGCAGTTACAAGGGGGCGGATTCACCCCTCCACTTT. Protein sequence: CASSYKGADSPLHF.

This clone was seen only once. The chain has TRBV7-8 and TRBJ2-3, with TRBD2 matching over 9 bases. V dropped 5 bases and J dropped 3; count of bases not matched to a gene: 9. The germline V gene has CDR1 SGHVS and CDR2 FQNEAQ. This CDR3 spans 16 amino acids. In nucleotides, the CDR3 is TGTGCCAGCAGCCCACGGCGGCGGGGGGGAACAGATACGCAGTATTTT. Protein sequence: CASSPRRRGGTDTQYF.

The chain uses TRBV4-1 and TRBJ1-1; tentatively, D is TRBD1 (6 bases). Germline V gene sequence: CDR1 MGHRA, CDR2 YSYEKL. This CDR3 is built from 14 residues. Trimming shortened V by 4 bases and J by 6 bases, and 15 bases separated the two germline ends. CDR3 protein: CASSLSRGAAEAFF. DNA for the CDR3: TGCGCCAGCAGCCTCAGCCGGGGGGCTGCTGAAGCTTTCTTT.

The CDR3 loop reads CASSLSGTNTGELFF. The DNA for the CDR3 is TGTGCCAGCAGCTTAAGTGGAACGAACACCGGGGAGCTGTTTTTT. The V call is TRBV11-3, the J call TRBJ2-2; no clear D. Germline CDR1 SGHNT, CDR2 YENEEA. Trimming left V 2 bases short and J 0 bases short, with 7 bases between. The CDR3 length is 15 residues.

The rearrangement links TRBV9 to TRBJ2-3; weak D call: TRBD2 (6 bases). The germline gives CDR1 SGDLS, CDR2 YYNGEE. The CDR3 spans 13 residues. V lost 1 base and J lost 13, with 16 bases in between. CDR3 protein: CASSVSETRVEYF. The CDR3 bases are TGTGCCAGCAGCGTATCTGAGACTAGGGTAGAGTATTTT.

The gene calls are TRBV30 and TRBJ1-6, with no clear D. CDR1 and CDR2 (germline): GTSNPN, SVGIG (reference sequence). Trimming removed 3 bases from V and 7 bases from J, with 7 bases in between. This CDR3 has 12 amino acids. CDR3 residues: CAWSPGNSPLHF. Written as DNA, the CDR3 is TGTGCCTGGAGCCCGGGGAATTCACCCCTCCACTTT.

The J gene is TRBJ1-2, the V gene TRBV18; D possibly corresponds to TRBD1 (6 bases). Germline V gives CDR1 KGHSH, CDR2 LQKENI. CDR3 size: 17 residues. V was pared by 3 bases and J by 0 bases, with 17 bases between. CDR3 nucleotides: TGTGCCAGCTCACCGTGGGACAACCGACCGACTAACTATGGCTACACCTTC. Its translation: CASSPWDNRPTNYGYTF.

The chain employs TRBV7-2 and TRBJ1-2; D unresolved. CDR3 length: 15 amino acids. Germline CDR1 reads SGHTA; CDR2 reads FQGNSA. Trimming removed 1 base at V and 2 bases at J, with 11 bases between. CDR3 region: CASSLVEGGNYGYTF. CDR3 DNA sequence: TGTGCCAGCAGCTTAGTGGAGGGTGGAAACTATGGCTACACCTTC. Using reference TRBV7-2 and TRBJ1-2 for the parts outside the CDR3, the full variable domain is GAGVSQSPSNKVTEKGKDVELRCDPISGHTALYWYRQSLGQGLEFLIYFQGNSAPDKSGLPSDRFSAERTGGSVSTLTIQRTQQEDSAVYLCASSLVEGGNYGYTFGSGTRLTVV.

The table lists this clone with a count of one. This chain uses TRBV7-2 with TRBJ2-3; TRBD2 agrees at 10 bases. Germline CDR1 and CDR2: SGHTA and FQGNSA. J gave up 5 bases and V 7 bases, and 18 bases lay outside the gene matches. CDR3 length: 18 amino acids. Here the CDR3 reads CASKPLIAGGRVVDTQYF. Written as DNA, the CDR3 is TGTGCCAGCAAACCACTTATAGCGGGGGGCCGGGTAGTAGATACGCAGTATTTT.

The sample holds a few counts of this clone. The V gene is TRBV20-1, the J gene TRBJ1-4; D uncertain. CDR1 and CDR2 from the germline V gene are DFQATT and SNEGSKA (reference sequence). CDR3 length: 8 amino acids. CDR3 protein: CSFGQLFF. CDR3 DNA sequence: TGCAGCTTCGGACAACTGTTTTTT.

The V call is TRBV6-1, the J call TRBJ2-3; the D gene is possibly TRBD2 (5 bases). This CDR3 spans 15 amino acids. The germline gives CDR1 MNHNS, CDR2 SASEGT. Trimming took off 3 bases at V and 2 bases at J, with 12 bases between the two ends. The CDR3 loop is CASSDRQDSTDTQYF. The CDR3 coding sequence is TGTGCCAGCAGTGATCGCCAGGACTCCACAGATACGCAGTATTTT.

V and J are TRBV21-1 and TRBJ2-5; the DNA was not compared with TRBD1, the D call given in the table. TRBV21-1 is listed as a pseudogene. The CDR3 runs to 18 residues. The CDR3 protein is CASSKSVLQGLPGETQYF. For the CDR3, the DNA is TGTGCCAGCAGCAAATCCGTCCTACAGGGGCTGCCTGGCGAGACCCAGTACTTC.

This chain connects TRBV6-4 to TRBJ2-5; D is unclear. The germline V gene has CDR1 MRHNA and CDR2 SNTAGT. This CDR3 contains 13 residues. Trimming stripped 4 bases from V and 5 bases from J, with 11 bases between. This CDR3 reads CASSGEFGETQYF. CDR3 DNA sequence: TGTGCCAGCAGTGGTGAGTTCGGCGAGACCCAGTACTTC.

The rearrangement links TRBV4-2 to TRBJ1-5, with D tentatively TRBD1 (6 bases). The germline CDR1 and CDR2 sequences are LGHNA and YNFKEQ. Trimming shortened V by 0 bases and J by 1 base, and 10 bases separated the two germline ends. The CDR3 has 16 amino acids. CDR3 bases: TGTGCCAGCAGCCAAGAAGGGGGGTTGAGCAATCAGCCCCAGCATTTT. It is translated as CASSQEGGLSNQPQHF.

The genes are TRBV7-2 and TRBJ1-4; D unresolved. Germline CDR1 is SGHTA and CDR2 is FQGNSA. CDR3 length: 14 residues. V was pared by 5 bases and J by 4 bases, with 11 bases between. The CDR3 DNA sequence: TGTGCCAGCAGCCAAGCGGGGAATAATGAAAAACTGTTTTTT. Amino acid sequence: CASSQAGNNEKLFF.

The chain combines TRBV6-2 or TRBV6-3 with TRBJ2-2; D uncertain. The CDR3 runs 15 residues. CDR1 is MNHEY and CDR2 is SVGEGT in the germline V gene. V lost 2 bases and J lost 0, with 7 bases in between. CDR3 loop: CASSYAVTNTGELFF. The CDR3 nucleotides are TGTGCCAGCAGTTACGCGGTCACGAACACCGGGGAGCTGTTTTTT.